The source of this T cell receptor (beta chain) is a study of CD8 T cells in Susac syndrome. From blood CD8+ and CD4+ T cells, the TCR beta chain was sequenced. Random hexamers primed reverse transcription of about 0.45 to 1 ug RNA. With immunoSEQ multiplex PCR, TCR beta CDR3 was amplified across 54 Vbeta and 13 Jbeta. TCRdb called the immunoSEQ multiplex PCR reads again in MiXCR, with one record for every CDR3 protein. The data hold about 150,000 distinct CDR3 sequences, with under 95% observed a single time. The origin of this receptor is a human donor in good health. The sequencing sample was made of CD4+ T cells from PBMCs.

As DNA, the CDR3 is TGTGCCAGCAGTTCGGGACAGGGCGACTATGGCTACACCTTC. Its translation is CASSSGQGDYGYTF. The chain links TRBV28 to TRBJ1-2; 9 bases match TRBD1. This CDR3 is 14 amino acids long. The germline V gene encodes CDR1 MDHEN and CDR2 SYDVKM. The V segment lost 4 bases and the J segment 3 bases; nucleotides outside the gene matches: 3.